One and the same sample provided the 30 T cell receptor beta chains below, sequenced in a study of T cell responses to AZD1222 COVID-19 vaccine. Assay: immunoSEQ multiplex PCR; the TCRdb copy retains only in-frame clones and omits some. The sample holds 95,000 to 150,000 clones, about nine tenths seen once. The source was peripheral blood, collected on day 0 of AZD1222 vaccination. The source is an adult in good health.

The V and J genes are TRBV4-1 and TRBJ2-1, with 10 bases matching TRBD1. This CDR3 region has 15 residues. Per the germline V gene, CDR1 is MGHRA and CDR2 is YSYEKL. Trimming removed 3 bases from V and 9 bases from J; junction bases left unmatched: 8. The CDR3 is CASSHPGQGRFEQFF. CDR3 in DNA: TGCGCCAGCAGCCATCCGGGACAGGGGAGATTTGAGCAGTTCTTC.

This chain uses TRBV30 with TRBJ1-5, with 8 bases aligning to TRBD1. Germline loops: CDR1 GTSNPN, CDR2 SVGIG (reference sequence). Trimming took 4 bases from V and 9 from J; bases not matched to a gene: 5. The CDR3 covers 12 residues. The DNA for the CDR3 is TGTGCCTGGATGCCCGACAGGGGGCCCCAGCATTTT. This gives the protein CAWMPDRGPQHF. The whole variable domain, remainder taken from reference TRBV30 and TRBJ1-5, is SQTIHQWPATLVQPVGSPLSLECTVEGTSNPNLYWYRQAAGRGLQLLFYSVGIGQISSEVPQNLSASRPQDRQFILSSKKLLLSDSGFYLCAWMPDRGPQHFGDGTRLSIL.

V and J are TRBV12-3 or TRBV12-4 and TRBJ1-1; a weak D match, TRBD1 (6 bases). The CDR3 is made up of 13 amino acids. V was cut by 6 bases and J by 0 bases, with 8 bases left in between. The CDR3 is CASSRTVNTEAFF. Written as DNA, the CDR3 is TGTGCCAGCAGCCGGACAGTGAACACTGAAGCTTTCTTT.

There are a few counts of this clone. The DNA of the CDR3 is TGTGCCAGCAACCCGACAGGAGGGGTCGGCGAGCAGTTCTTC. This sequence encodes CASNPTGGVGEQFF. The V and J genes are TRBV2 and TRBJ2-1, with D possibly called TRBD1 or TRBD2 (6 bases each). CDR1 and CDR2 (germline): SNHLY, FYNNEI. CDR3 length equals 14 residues. Trimming cost V 7 bases and J 10 bases, with 20 bases left between them.

The chain uses TRBV5-1 and TRBJ2-3; 9 positions agree with TRBD2. CDR1 and CDR2 (germline): SGHRS, YFSETQ. The CDR3 has 15 residues. Unmatched junction bases numbered 7, after V lost 6 bases and J lost 2 bases. The DNA for the CDR3 is TGCGCCAGCACCTCACTAGCGGGTATCACAGATACGCAGTATTTT. Translated, it gives CASTSLAGITDTQYF.

The chain couples TRBV7-9 to TRBJ1-2, with D perhaps TRBD1 (5 bases). The CDR3 sequence is 16 residues long. Trimming removed 6 bases from V and 4 bases from J, with 21 bases in between. Germline CDR1 and CDR2: SEHNR and FQNEAQ (reference sequence). In DNA, the CDR3 is TGTGCCAGCAGTCGGACCGACAGACTAGACCCCTATGGCTACACCTTC. Translating gives CASSRTDRLDPYGYTF.

The count of this clone is one. The genes are TRBV29-1 and TRBJ2-2, with a weak D call TRBD1 (7 bases). Germline V gene data show CDR1 as SQVTM and CDR2 as ANQGSEA. V dropped 4 bases and J dropped 9 bases, with 12 bases sitting between them. The CDR3 spans 12 residues. The CDR3 loop is CSVGQGGRELFF. Written as DNA, the CDR3 is TGCAGCGTTGGACAGGGAGGCCGGGAGCTGTTTTTT.

Comment on this clone: This same CDR3 is encoded by further DNA sequences in the sample. The chain uses TRBV7-3 and TRBJ2-1, with 7 positions matching TRBD2. V lost 5 bases and J lost 0; bases outside the gene matches: 4. Germline V CDR1 and CDR2: SGHTA, FQGTGA. This CDR3 contains 15 residues. The CDR3 sequence is CASSLAASSYNEQFF. The CDR3 DNA follows: TGTGCCAGCAGCCTAGCGGCTAGCTCCTACAATGAGCAGTTCTTC.

The rearrangement joins TRBV4-1 to TRBJ1-2; D ambiguous. The CDR3 sequence is 16 residues long. V lost 3 bases, J lost 5 bases, and 19 bases lay in between. Germline CDR1 is MGHRA and CDR2 is YSYEKL. The CDR3 region is CASSQGFVRSRYGYTF. The CDR3 nucleotides are TGCGCCAGCAGCCAGGGGTTTGTTCGGAGTAGGTATGGCTACACCTTC.

V usage is TRBV13 and J usage is TRBJ1-1; D remains ambiguous. Trimming cost V 2 bases and J 5 bases, with 6 bases left between them. Germline-derived CDR1 and CDR2 are PRHDT and FYEKMQ (reference sequence). The CDR3 spans 12 residues. In DNA form, the CDR3 reads TGTGCCAGCAGCTTATGGGAAACTGAAGCTTTCTTT. This translates into CASSLWETEAFF.

The V gene is TRBV7-2, the J gene TRBJ1-5, with 7 bases lining up with TRBD1. Germline CDR1 SGHTA, CDR2 FQGNSA. This CDR3 comprises 15 residues. V lost 5 bases to trimming and J lost 3 bases; unmatched junction nucleotides: 7. The CDR3 spells CASSGRDSYNQPQHF. For the CDR3, the DNA is TGTGCCAGCAGCGGCCGGGACAGCTACAATCAGCCCCAGCATTTT.

The V and J genes are TRBV15 and TRBJ2-7; 9 bases agree with TRBD2. The CDR3 spans 15 residues. Trimming cost V 4 bases and J 0 bases; bases outside gene matches: 4. The germline V gene has CDR1 LNHNV and CDR2 YYDKDF (reference sequence). The CDR3 region has the DNA TGTGCCACCAGCAATCGAGCGGGGGGCTCCTACGAGCAGTACTTC. This sequence encodes CATSNRAGGSYEQYF.

The V gene is TRBV21-1, the J gene TRBJ2-5; TRBD2, the table's D call, lacks a check against the DNA. TRBV21-1 is listed as a pseudogene. The CDR3 covers 19 residues. The CDR3 loop is CASSEGTSGRDLSKETQYF. The DNA for the CDR3 is TGTGCCAGCAGCGAAGGGACTAGCGGGAGGGATCTATCCAAAGAGACCCAGTACTTC.

V is TRBV7-8 and J is TRBJ2-7; D is unclear. This CDR3 is built from 12 residues. Germline V CDR1 and CDR2: SGHVS, FQNEAQ. V was cut by 2 bases and J by 5 bases, with 7 bases left in between. The CDR3 bases are TGTGCCAGCAGCTTAACGAGCGACGAGCAGTACTTC. Its translation is CASSLTSDEQYF.

J is TRBJ1-6 and V is TRBV12-3 or TRBV12-4; D gene ambiguous. Trimming pared 3 bases from V and 9 bases from J, leaving 9 bases between. The CDR3 is 13 residues long. CDR3 nucleotides: TGTGCCAGCAGTTTTCAGCCTCTTTCACCCCTCCACTTT. Its protein is CASSFQPLSPLHF.

V is TRBV28 and J is TRBJ2-7; D gene uncertain. Germline CDR1 MDHEN, CDR2 SYDVKM. V was shortened by 3 bases and J by 6 bases, with 6 bases between the two germline ends. This CDR3 region has 11 residues. As DNA, the CDR3 is TGTGCCAGCAGTTTGGGTGGCGAGCAGTACTTC. Amino acids: CASSLGGEQYF.

The chain has TRBV24-1 and TRBJ2-2, with 12 bases identical to TRBD2. The CDR3 is 16 residues long. J lost 4 bases, V lost 8 bases, and 7 bases had no gene match. Germline V gene lookup returns CDR1 KGHDR and CDR2 SFDVKD. The CDR3 region is CATTTSGSHGTGELFF. The CDR3 bases are TGTGCCACCACGACTAGCGGGAGCCATGGCACCGGGGAGCTGTTTTTT.

The chain uses TRBV27 and TRBJ2-7; a weak D match, TRBD2 (6 bases). Between the trimmed V and J ends, which lost 5 bases and 4 bases, there was a span of 15 bases. Germline values: CDR1 MNHEY, CDR2 SMNVEV (reference sequence). This CDR3 is 14 amino acids long. The CDR3 is CASSNWDSQYEQYF. As DNA, the CDR3 is TGTGCCAGCAGTAATTGGGACTCTCAATACGAGCAGTACTTC.

CDR3 protein: CASSPRREGNTEAFF. The CDR3 DNA reads TGTGCCAGCAGTCCAAGGAGGGAAGGGAACACTGAAGCTTTCTTT. This sequence joins TRBV27 and TRBJ1-1; D is unresolved. Per germline, CDR1 MNHEY and CDR2 SMNVEV (reference sequence). V was cut by 5 bases and J by 1 base, with 14 bases left in between. CDR3 size: 15 residues.

The chain is built from TRBV12-3 or TRBV12-4 and TRBJ2-5; no clear D. The length of the CDR3 is 13 residues. V was trimmed by 3 bases and J by 4 bases, leaving 9 bases between them. As DNA, the CDR3 is TGTGCCAGCAGTTTTCAAGTCGGAGAGACCCAGTACTTC. Residues: CASSFQVGETQYF.

The chain has TRBV3-1 (or the pseudogene TRBV3-2) and TRBJ1-5; D is ambiguous. The CDR3 consists of 13 residues. With 0 bases removed from V and 6 bases from J, the gap between germline ends came to 6 bases. Germline CDR1 and CDR2: LGHDT and YNNKEL (reference sequence). CDR3 sequence reads: CASSQDLGQPQHF. DNA of the CDR3: TGTGCCAGCAGCCAAGATCTTGGTCAGCCCCAGCATTTT.

The V call is TRBV2, the J call TRBJ1-4, with a tentative D call TRBD1 (6 bases). This CDR3 comprises 14 residues. V lost 8 bases and J 4 bases, leaving 14 bases between the germline ends. CDR1 and CDR2 (germline): SNHLY, FYNNEI. The CDR3 loop is CASGGHVGNEKLFF. The CDR3 DNA is TGTGCCAGCGGGGGACATGTGGGTAATGAAAAACTGTTTTTT.

CDR3: CASGRSGTNTGELFF. The CDR3 nucleotides read TGTGCCAGCGGAAGGAGCGGGACGAACACCGGGGAGCTGTTTTTT. The V call is TRBV11-3, the J call TRBJ2-2, with 7 nucleotides matching TRBD2. The ends lost 8 bases at V and 0 bases at J; junction bases unmatched: 6. The CDR3 is 15 amino acids. Germline-derived CDR1 and CDR2 are SGHNT and YENEEA. The whole variable domain, filled in from reference TRBV11-3 and TRBJ2-2, reads EAGVVQSPRYKIIEKKQPVAFWCNPISGHNTLYWYLQNLGQGPELLIRYENEEAVDDSQLPKDRFSAERLKGVDSTLKIQPAELGDSAVYLCASGRSGTNTGELFFGEGSRLTVL.

The V gene is TRBV18, the J gene TRBJ1-5; 8 nucleotides match TRBD1. This CDR3 spans 18 amino acids. J lost 0 bases, V lost 0 bases, and 7 bases had no gene match. CDR1 is KGHSH and CDR2 is LQKENI in the germline V gene. CDR3 sequence: CASSPPAQGDTSNQPQHF. The DNA of the CDR3 is TGTGCCAGCTCACCACCGGCACAGGGGGACACTAGCAATCAGCCCCAGCATTTT.

The chain links TRBV18 to TRBJ2-7; D uncertain. The CDR3 length is 16 residues. Per the germline V gene, CDR1 is KGHSH and CDR2 is LQKENI. Trimming removed 2 bases at V and 0 bases at J, with 14 bases between. CDR3 residues: CASSPNFGTVSYEQYF. As DNA, the CDR3 is TGTGCCAGCTCACCAAATTTTGGAACAGTCTCCTACGAGCAGTACTTC.

This clone was observed at least ten times. This same CDR3 is encoded by further DNA sequences in the sample. The chain recombines TRBV5-8 with TRBJ2-1; no reliable D call. CDR1 is SGHTS and CDR2 is YDEGEE in the germline V gene. The CDR3 is 11 amino acids. The V end was cut by 2 bases, the J end by 9 bases, with 6 bases between. The CDR3 DNA reads as TGTGCCAGCAGCTTTAGAACTGAGCAGTTCTTC. Amino acid sequence: CASSFRTEQFF.

The chain carries TRBV15 and TRBJ1-3; D gene ambiguous. The CDR3 totals 13 residues. Germline V gene lookup returns CDR1 LNHNV and CDR2 YYDKDF (reference sequence). The V gene lost 3 bases and the J gene lost 7 bases, with 10 bases spanning the gap. The CDR3 reads CATSRNGQNTIYF. As DNA, the CDR3 is TGTGCCACCAGCAGGAATGGGCAGAACACCATATATTTT. The full variable domain, with the rest looked up from reference TRBV15 and TRBJ1-3, is DAMVIQNPRYQVTQFGKPVTLSCSQTLNHNVMYWYQQKSSQAPKLLFHYYDKDFNNEADTPDNFQSRRPNTSFCFLDIRSPGLGDTAMYLCATSRNGQNTIYFGEGSWLTVV.

This chain links TRBV28 with TRBJ1-4; the D is unclear. The germline V and J ends were trimmed by 5 bases and 6 bases, with 16 bases remaining between them. The CDR3 is 15 residues long. Germline V lookup: CDR1 MDHEN, CDR2 SYDVKM. Written as DNA, the CDR3 is TGTGCCAGCAGTGAAGGAAAGGTGTTTTATGAAAAACTGTTTTTT. It specifies CASSEGKVFYEKLFF.

This clone was detected only once. V is TRBV11-2 and J is TRBJ1-2; 8 bases are a match to TRBD1. CDR1 is SGHAT and CDR2 is FQNNGV in the germline V gene. The length of the CDR3 is 15 residues. V lost 1 base, J lost 7 bases, and 8 bases stayed unmatched. Here the CDR3 DNA reads TGTGCCAGCAGCTTAGGGACAGGGACTCGTCGTGGCTACACCTTC. Translated, it gives CASSLGTGTRRGYTF.

V gene TRBV18 combines with J gene TRBJ2-3; 10 bases are a match to TRBD1. V shed 6 bases and J 2 bases; nucleotides not matched to a gene: 5. The V gene's germline CDR1 is KGHSH and CDR2 LQKENI. The CDR3 covers 15 residues. CDR3 nucleotides: TGTGCCAGCTCGTCGGGACAGGGGAACACAGATACGCAGTATTTT. Its protein is CASSSGQGNTDTQYF.